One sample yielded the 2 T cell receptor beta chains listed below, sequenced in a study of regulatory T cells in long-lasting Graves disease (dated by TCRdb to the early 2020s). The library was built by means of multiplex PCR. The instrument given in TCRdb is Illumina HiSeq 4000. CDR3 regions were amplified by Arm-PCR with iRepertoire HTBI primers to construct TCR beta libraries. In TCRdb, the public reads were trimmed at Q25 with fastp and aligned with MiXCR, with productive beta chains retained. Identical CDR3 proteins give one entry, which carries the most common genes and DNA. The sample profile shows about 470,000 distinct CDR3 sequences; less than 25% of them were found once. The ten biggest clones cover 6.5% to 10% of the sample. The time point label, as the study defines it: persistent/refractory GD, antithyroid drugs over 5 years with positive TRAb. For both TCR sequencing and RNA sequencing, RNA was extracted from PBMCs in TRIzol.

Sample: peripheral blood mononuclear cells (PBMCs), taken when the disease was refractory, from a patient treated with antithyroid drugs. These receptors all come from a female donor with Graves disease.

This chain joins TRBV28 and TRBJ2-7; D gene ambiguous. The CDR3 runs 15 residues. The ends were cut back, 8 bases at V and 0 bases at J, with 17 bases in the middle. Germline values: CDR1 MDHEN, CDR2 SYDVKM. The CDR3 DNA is TGTGCCAGCTGCTTAGATCGCCATTTCTCCTACGAGCAGTACTTC. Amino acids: CASCLDRHFSYEQYF.

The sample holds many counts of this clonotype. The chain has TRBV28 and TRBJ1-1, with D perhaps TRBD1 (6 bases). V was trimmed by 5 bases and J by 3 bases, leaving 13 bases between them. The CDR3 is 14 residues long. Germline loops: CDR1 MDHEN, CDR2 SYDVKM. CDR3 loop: CASSPRGAYTEAFF. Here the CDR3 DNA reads TGTGCCAGCAGTCCAAGGGGGGCCTACACTGAAGCTTTCTTT. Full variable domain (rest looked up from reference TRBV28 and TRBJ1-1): DVKVTQSSRYLVKRTGEKVFLECVQDMDHENMFWYRQDPGLGLRLIYFSYDVKMKEKGDIPEGYSVSREKKERFSLILESASTNQTSMYLCASSPRGAYTEAFFGQGTRLTVV.